A single sample is the source of the 17 T cell receptor beta chains below, sequenced in a study of blood T cell repertoires in COVID-19. Libraries were prepared by immunoSEQ multiplex PCR; TCRdb keeps only in-frame clonotypes and omits some of them. The sample lists about 74,000 clones, about 69% occurring once. The sequencing sample was made of peripheral blood. Source of these receptors: a man between 70 and 80 years old with acute or convalescent COVID-19.

In its sample, this clone was seen many times. The V gene is TRBV28, the J gene TRBJ2-6; D ambiguous. Germline CDR1 reads MDHEN; CDR2 reads SYDVKM. Trimming cost V 3 bases and J 0 bases, with 6 bases left between them. The CDR3 consists of 15 residues. CDR3 amino acids: CASSFLSSGANVLTF. The DNA for the CDR3 is TGTGCCAGCAGTTTTCTGAGCTCTGGGGCCAACGTCCTGACTTTC.

The CDR3 DNA sequence: TGTGCCAGCAGCTTAGGGTCGAGGGACAATGAGCAGTTCTTC. Protein: CASSLGSRDNEQFF. V and J are TRBV11-2 and TRBJ2-1, with D possibly being TRBD2 (5 bases). This CDR3 comprises 14 residues. Trimming pared 1 base from V and 5 bases from J, leaving 9 bases between. Germline V gene data show CDR1 as SGHAT and CDR2 as FQNNGV.

This rearrangement joins TRBV7-8 to TRBJ2-2, with D tentatively TRBD2 (5 bases). CDR3 length: 14 amino acids. Per germline, CDR1 SGHVS and CDR2 FQNEAQ. The V and J ends lost 8 bases and 2 bases respectively, with 12 bases between them. DNA for the CDR3: TGTGCCAGCTATGGCCGGGAAAACACCGGGGAGCTGTTTTTT. Residues: CASYGRENTGELFF.

The genes are TRBV11-1 and TRBJ2-7; maybe TRBD1 (6 bases). CDR1 and CDR2 from the germline V gene are SGHAT and FQDESV (reference sequence). V gave up 4 bases and J gave up 6 bases, with 10 bases separating them. The CDR3 totals 12 residues. CDR3 residues: CASSSTGIEQYF. The CDR3 nucleotides read TGTGCCAGCAGCTCAACAGGGATCGAGCAGTACTTC. The full variable domain, in which reference TRBV11-1 and TRBJ2-7 provide the parts outside the CDR3, is EAEVAQSPRYKITEKSQAVAFWCDPISGHATLYWYRQILGQGPELLVQFQDESVVDDSQLPKDRFSAERLKGVDSTLKIQPAELGDSAMYLCASSSTGIEQYFGPGTRLTVT.

This chain connects TRBV28 to TRBJ1-5; D not resolved. Per the germline V gene, CDR1 is MDHEN and CDR2 is SYDVKM. The V end lost 7 bases, the J end lost 0 bases, and 10 bases lay between the germline ends. This CDR3 spans 14 amino acids. For the CDR3, the DNA is TGTGCCAGCACCATTAGTTTTAGCAATCAGCCCCAGCATTTT. Its translation: CASTISFSNQPQHF. The variable domain in full, completed from reference TRBV28 and TRBJ1-5, reads DVKVTQSSRYLVKRTGEKVFLECVQDMDHENMFWYRQDPGLGLRLIYFSYDVKMKEKGDIPEGYSVSREKKERFSLILESASTNQTSMYLCASTISFSNQPQHFGDGTRLSIL.

This chain links TRBV7-8 with TRBJ1-2; the D is unclear. Per germline, CDR1 SGHVS and CDR2 FQNEAQ. The CDR3 length is 14 residues. With 5 bases removed from V and 2 bases from J, the gap between germline ends came to 12 bases. For the CDR3, the DNA is TGTGCCAGCAGCGCCCTATCACTGAACTATGGCTACACCTTC. As protein: CASSALSLNYGYTF.

V gene TRBV10-3 combines with J gene TRBJ2-1; weak D call: TRBD1 (5 bases). Trimming stripped 4 bases from V and 3 bases from J, with 13 bases between. Germline lookup yields CDR1 ENHRY and CDR2 SYGVKD. The CDR3 sequence is 15 residues long. CDR3 coding DNA: TGTGCCATCAGTGTCGACCTAGGGGACTACAATGAGCAGTTCTTC. Translating gives CAISVDLGDYNEQFF.

This chain links TRBV2 with TRBJ1-5, with unresolved D. Germline V CDR1 and CDR2: SNHLY, FYNNEI. V gave up 11 bases and J gave up 3 bases, with 14 bases separating them. This CDR3 is 13 amino acids long. The CDR3 DNA sequence: TGTGCCTCTCAACGGGAGATCAATCAGCCCCAGCATTTT. This sequence encodes CASQREINQPQHF.

This clone was observed a single time. The chain recombines TRBV10-3 with TRBJ2-1; TRBD2 agrees at 12 bases. The CDR3 loop spans 15 amino acids. J gave up 8 bases and V 6 bases, and 8 bases lay outside the gene matches. Looked up from germline, CDR1 is ENHRY and CDR2 is SYGVKD. The CDR3 protein is CAIRGTSGYQYEQFF. The CDR3 DNA follows: TGTGCCATCAGGGGGACTAGCGGGTATCAATATGAGCAGTTCTTC.

The V call is TRBV3-1 (or the pseudogene TRBV3-2), the J call TRBJ1-1, with 8 positions matching TRBD1. The V and J ends lost 5 bases and 4 bases, in that order; junction bases with no gene match: 3. Germline loops: CDR1 LGHDT, CDR2 YNNKEL (reference sequence). The CDR3 covers 13 residues. The CDR3 loop is CASSSDRGTEAFF. The CDR3 DNA is TGTGCCAGCAGCTCTGACAGGGGCACTGAAGCTTTCTTT.

CDR3: CASSLLPGGRQTQETQYF. As DNA, the CDR3 is TGTGCCAGCAGCCTCCTCCCCGGCGGGCGGCAAACGCAAGAGACCCAGTACTTC. The genes are TRBV14 and TRBJ2-5; a weak D match, TRBD2 (5 bases). CDR3 length: 18 amino acids. Germline V gene data show CDR1 as SGHDN and CDR2 as FVKESK. Trimming removed 4 bases at V and 2 bases at J, with 23 bases between.

This chain links TRBV27 with TRBJ2-1; TRBD2 matches at 9 bases. The trim removed 7 bases at V and 1 base at J, leaving 14 bases unmatched. Looked up from germline, CDR1 is MNHEY and CDR2 is SMNVEV (reference sequence). CDR3 length equals 18 residues. CDR3 region: CASISGLARGGSYNEQFF. Written as DNA, the CDR3 is TGTGCCAGCATCTCCGGGCTAGCGCGGGGGGGATCCTACAATGAGCAGTTCTTC.

This chain links TRBV7-3 with TRBJ2-6; maybe TRBD2 (6 bases). CDR1 is SGHTA, CDR2 FQGTGA, per germline. The CDR3 loop spans 17 amino acids. The germline V and J ends were trimmed by 5 bases and 0 bases, with 14 bases remaining between them. The CDR3 region is CASSPQMGGSGANVLTF. CDR3 sequence (DNA): TGTGCCAGCAGCCCCCAGATGGGGGGCTCTGGGGCCAACGTCCTGACTTTC.

This clone was counted at least ten times. V gene TRBV5-1 combines with J gene TRBJ1-2; D is possibly TRBD1 (6 bases). CDR3 length: 15 residues. Trimming took off 0 bases at V and 1 base at J, with 10 bases between the two ends. Germline V gives CDR1 SGHRS, CDR2 YFSETQ. The CDR3 region has the DNA TGCGCCAGCAGCTTGGGGACAGATATTAACTATGGCTACACCTTC. It is translated as CASSLGTDINYGYTF.

This chain links TRBV6-5 with TRBJ1-6; no definite D call. Trimming took off 0 bases at V and 9 bases at J, with 9 bases between the two ends. Germline V gives CDR1 MNHEY, CDR2 SVGAGI. The CDR3 is made up of 14 amino acids. CDR3 sequence (DNA): TGTGCCAGCAGTTACTCCCAGGATCTTTCACCCCTCCACTTT. This codes for CASSYSQDLSPLHF.

The genes are TRBV10-1 and TRBJ1-2, with D maybe TRBD1 (6 bases). CDR1 and CDR2 from the germline V gene are WNHNN and SYGVQD (reference sequence). The CDR3 is 13 amino acids. The V end lost 2 bases, the J end lost 10 bases, and 14 bases lay between the germline ends. The CDR3 DNA sequence: TGCGCCAGCAGTGAGAGGCCACAGGGCGACTACACCTTC. It yields the protein CASSERPQGDYTF.

This clone occurred a few times. This chain uses TRBV28 with TRBJ1-6, with a tentative D call TRBD1 (6 bases). CDR3 size: 15 residues. Germline V CDR1 and CDR2: MDHEN, SYDVKM. V lost 7 bases and J lost 9, with 19 bases in between. The CDR3 bases are TGTGCCAGCACCCAGGGGAGGGCAGGGAGTTCACCCCTCCACTTT. Protein: CASTQGRAGSSPLHF.